These 6 T cell receptor beta chains came from one sample sequenced in a study of shared clonotypes between healthy human individuals (dated by TCRdb to about 2020). Libraries were constructed by the immunoSEQ multiplex PCR assay. In its TCRdb copy, this immuneACCESS table keeps in-frame sequences only and misses some clones. Where compared with another copy, unresolved V genes explain less than half of these, and the others have no known cause. In all, the sample holds roughly 2.6 million clones, and 90% to 95% of those were seen once. The ten largest make up about 0.13% of the sample. The sequenced material came from naive CD4+ T cells sorted from blood. The cell subset or site label corresponds to: CD45RA+ positively selected. Every receptor here comes from a man between 18 and 29 years old in good health.

The table lists this clone with a count of one. V usage is TRBV5-1 and J usage is TRBJ2-2; no clear D gene. This CDR3 contains 14 residues. Germline V gene lookup returns CDR1 SGHRS and CDR2 YFSETQ. V lost 7 bases and J 0 bases, leaving 10 bases between the germline ends. In DNA, the CDR3 is TGCGCCAGCGCGAGAGACGCGAACACCGGGGAGCTGTTTTTT. This sequence encodes CASARDANTGELFF.

V usage is TRBV29-1 and J usage is TRBJ2-3; 9 nucleotides align to TRBD1. V lost 5 bases to trimming and J lost 8 bases; unmatched junction nucleotides: 11. CDR3 length equals 14 residues. Germline CDR1 SQVTM, CDR2 ANQGSEA. CDR3 protein: CSVNRDRDLGTQYF. The DNA of the CDR3 is TGCAGCGTTAATCGGGACAGGGATTTGGGTACGCAGTATTTT.

This clone was detected once. The chain carries TRBV2 and TRBJ2-7, with 7 bases aligning to TRBD2. Germline V gene lookup returns CDR1 SNHLY and CDR2 FYNNEI. The CDR3 extends over 15 amino acids. Trimming removed 10 bases from V and 4 bases from J; junction bases left unmatched: 16. In DNA form, the CDR3 reads TGTGCCACCAGCAAGGAACTGGGGGAGGGGTACGAGCAGTACTTC. Translation: CATSKELGEGYEQYF.

The genes are TRBV6-7 and TRBJ2-7, with D perhaps matching TRBD1 (5 bases). TRBV6-7 is reported as an ORF; its role is uncertain. CDR3 length: 16 residues. V lost 0 bases and J 7 bases, leaving 19 bases between the germline ends. This CDR3 is CASSYSIFRVNREQYF. As DNA, the CDR3 is TGTGCCAGCAGTTACTCGATTTTCAGGGTAAATCGGGAGCAGTACTTC.

The V call is TRBV6-1, the J call TRBJ1-2; D might be TRBD1 (5 bases). The germline V and J ends were trimmed by 5 bases and 2 bases, with 15 bases remaining between them. The CDR3 extends over 15 amino acids. The germline V gene has CDR1 MNHNS and CDR2 SASEGT. The CDR3 here is CASSKWGTQNYGYTF. CDR3 DNA sequence: TGTGCCAGCAGTAAGTGGGGCACACAAAACTATGGCTACACCTTC.

J is TRBJ2-1 and V is TRBV7-2; maybe TRBD2 (5 bases). The CDR3 has 13 amino acids. Per the germline V gene, CDR1 is SGHTA and CDR2 is FQGNSA. Trimming removed 7 bases at V and 2 bases at J, with 9 bases between. The CDR3 here is CASKLGTYNEQFF. In nucleotides, the CDR3 is TGTGCCAGCAAACTCGGGACCTACAATGAGCAGTTCTTC.